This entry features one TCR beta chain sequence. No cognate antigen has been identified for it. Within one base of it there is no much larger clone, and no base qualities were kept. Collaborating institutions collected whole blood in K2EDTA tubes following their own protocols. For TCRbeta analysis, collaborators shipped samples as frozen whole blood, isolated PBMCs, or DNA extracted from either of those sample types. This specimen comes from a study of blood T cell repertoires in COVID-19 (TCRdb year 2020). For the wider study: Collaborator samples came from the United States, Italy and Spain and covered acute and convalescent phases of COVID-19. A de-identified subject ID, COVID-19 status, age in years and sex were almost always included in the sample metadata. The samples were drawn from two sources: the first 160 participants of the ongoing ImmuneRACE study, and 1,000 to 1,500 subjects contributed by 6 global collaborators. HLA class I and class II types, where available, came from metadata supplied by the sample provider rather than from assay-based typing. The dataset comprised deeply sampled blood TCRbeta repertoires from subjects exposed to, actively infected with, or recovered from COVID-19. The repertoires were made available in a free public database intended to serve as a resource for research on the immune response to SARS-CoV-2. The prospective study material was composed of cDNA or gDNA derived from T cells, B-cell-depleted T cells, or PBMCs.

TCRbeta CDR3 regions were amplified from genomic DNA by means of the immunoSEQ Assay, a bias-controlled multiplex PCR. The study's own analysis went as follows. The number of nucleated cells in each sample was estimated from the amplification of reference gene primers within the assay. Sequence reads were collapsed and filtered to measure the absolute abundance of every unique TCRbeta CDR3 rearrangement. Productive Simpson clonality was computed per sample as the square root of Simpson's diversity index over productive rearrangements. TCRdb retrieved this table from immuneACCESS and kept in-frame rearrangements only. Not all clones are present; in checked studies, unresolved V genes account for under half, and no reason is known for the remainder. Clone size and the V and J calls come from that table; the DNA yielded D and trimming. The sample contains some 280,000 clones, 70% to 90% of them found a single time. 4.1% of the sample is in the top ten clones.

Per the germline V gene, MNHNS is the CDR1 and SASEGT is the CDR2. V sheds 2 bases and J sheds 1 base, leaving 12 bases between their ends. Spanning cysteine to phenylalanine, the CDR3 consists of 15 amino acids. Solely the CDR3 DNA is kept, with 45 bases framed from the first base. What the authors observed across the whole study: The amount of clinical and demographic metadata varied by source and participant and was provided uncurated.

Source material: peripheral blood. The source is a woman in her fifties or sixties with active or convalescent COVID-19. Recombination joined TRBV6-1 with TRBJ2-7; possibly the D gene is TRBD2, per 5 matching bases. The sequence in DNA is TGTGCCAGCAGTGAATTTGGACTCCTTTCCTACGAGCAGTACTTC. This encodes CASSEFGLLSYEQYF.